Included here is one T cell receptor (beta chain) sequence, with context. Trimming removed 2 bases from V and 10 bases from J, with 16 bases in between. The germline V gene encodes CDR1 MNHNY and CDR2 SVGAGI (reference sequence). CDR3 length: 14 residues. This specimen belongs to a study of T cell changes during pregnancy in multiple sclerosis. The data were produced by immunoSEQ multiplex PCR, yet TCRdb's version contains in-frame clones alone and is incomplete. The sample contains tens of thousands of clones, 90% to 95% of which appear only once. The chain recombines TRBV6-6 with TRBJ2-3; D is undetermined. The clonotype originates from a female donor with multiple sclerosis, enrolled in a pregnancy study. Sequenced here: peripheral blood, sampled in the first trimester of pregnancy. The CDR3 here is CASSYPPRIWSQYF. The CDR3 DNA is TGTGCCAGCAGTTACCCCCCGCGAATATGGTCGCAGTATTTT.